The clone carrying this TCR beta chain was recorded many times. The target antigen is unknown. The sample comes from a study of T-cell reconstitution after alpha-beta-depleted transplantation in children. Study results and limitations: Where alpha-beta T cells came from about two months after transplant was reportedly several hundred expanded graft clones. The main origin of T-cell counts and diversity one year after transplant was newly produced T cells. At day 60, the high TCRbeta diversity found in some patients originated from recipient T cells and thymic progenitors that had survived.

Unique molecular identifiers were used in preparing the TCRbeta library. TCRdb re-analysed the PCR reads in MiXCR, keeping a single row per CDR3 protein. Here the sample spans about 32,000 distinct CDR3 sequences, around 7% being singletons. The CDR3 totals 13 residues. Trimming left V 1 base short and J 10 bases short, with 13 bases between. Germline CDR1 is LNHNV and CDR2 is YYDKDF (reference sequence). The input for sequencing was peripheral blood, taken 60 days after TCRalphabeta/CD19-depleted stem cell transplant. V and J are TRBV15 and TRBJ2-5; D ambiguous. This TCR came from a child younger than two who had a stem cell transplant for acute myeloid leukemia, so the T cells may come from the graft donor. CDR3: CATSRVEVERQYF. CDR3 sequence (DNA): TGTGCCACCAGCAGAGTAGAGGTTGAGCGCCAGTACTTC.